What follows are 16 T cell receptor beta chains derived from one specimen sequenced in a study of blood T cell repertoires in COVID-19. The repertoire was sequenced with immunoSEQ multiplex PCR; TCRdb's copy has only in-frame clones and lacks some. Of over 300,000 clones listed, about 90% are singletons. The sequenced sample was PBMCs or T cells enriched from blood (not recorded which). The receptors derive from a young woman who had recovered from COVID-19.

This rearrangement joins TRBV14 to TRBJ1-2, with 9 bases fitting TRBD1. CDR1 SGHDN and CDR2 FVKESK come from the germline V gene. This CDR3 contains 15 residues. With 1 base clipped from V and 4 bases from J, the junction kept 4 bases outside the gene matches. The CDR3 sequence is CASSQGTGDIYGYTF. In DNA, the CDR3 is TGTGCCAGCAGCCAAGGGACAGGGGATATCTATGGCTACACCTTC.

The chain uses TRBV4-1 and TRBJ1-3; D uncertain. Germline V lookup: CDR1 MGHRA, CDR2 YSYEKL. Trimming left V 1 base short and J 4 bases short, with 11 bases between. There are 15 residues in the CDR3. CDR3: CASSQAGGNGNTIYF. The CDR3 DNA sequence: TGCGCCAGCAGCCAAGCGGGAGGAAACGGAAACACCATATATTTT.

V gene TRBV6-4 combines with J gene TRBJ1-2, with a tentative D call TRBD1 (6 bases). The CDR3 consists of 14 residues. Germline CDR1 is MRHNA and CDR2 is SNTAGT. The V end was cut by 4 bases, the J end by 4 bases, with 13 bases between. The CDR3 loop is CASSAGVRGYGYTF. In nucleotides, the CDR3 is TGTGCCAGCAGTGCAGGGGTTCGTGGCTATGGCTACACCTTC.

This clone occurred a few times. The V call is TRBV30, the J call TRBJ2-3, with a possible D match to TRBD2 (5 bases). Between the trimmed V and J ends, which lost 8 bases and 1 base, there was a span of 16 bases. Germline V gene data show CDR1 as GTSNPN and CDR2 as SVGIG (reference sequence). The CDR3 has 14 amino acids. DNA of the CDR3: TGTGCCCACCAGGAGGCGGCGGGCACAGATACGCAGTATTTT. Amino acid sequence: CAHQEAAGTDTQYF.

V is TRBV12-3 or TRBV12-4 and J is TRBJ1-1, with D possibly being TRBD1 (5 bases). The CDR3 loop spans 13 amino acids. The V and J ends lost 6 bases and 0 bases respectively, with 8 bases between them. The CDR3 DNA reads as TGTGCCAGCAGCAGGGTGATGAACACTGAAGCTTTCTTT. It is translated as CASSRVMNTEAFF.

CDR3 residues: CASSAVSAGQGGTNEKLFF. The DNA for the CDR3 is TGTGCCAGCTCAGCGGTATCCGCGGGACAGGGTGGGACTAATGAAAAACTGTTTTTT. The chain recombines TRBV2 with TRBJ1-4; 9 nucleotides align to TRBD1. V gave up 8 bases and J gave up 2 bases; unmatched junction bases: 18. Germline V CDR1 and CDR2: SNHLY, FYNNEI. CDR3 length equals 19 residues.

V gene TRBV15 combines with J gene TRBJ2-7, with 9 bases aligning to TRBD1. Trimming cost V 3 bases and J 4 bases; bases outside gene matches: 4. The V gene's germline CDR1 is LNHNV and CDR2 YYDKDF (reference sequence). CDR3 size: 14 residues. The CDR3 here is CATSSGTGSYEQYF. CDR3 nucleotides: TGTGCCACCAGCAGCGGGACAGGGTCTTACGAGCAGTACTTC.

The chain carries TRBV6-2 or TRBV6-3 and TRBJ2-3; D gene uncertain. CDR1 and CDR2 from the germline V gene are MNHEY and SVGEGT. V lost 4 bases and J lost 2, with 4 bases in between. This CDR3 is 12 amino acids long. In DNA form, the CDR3 reads TGTGCCAGCAGTTTGGCCACAGATACGCAGTATTTT. Protein sequence: CASSLATDTQYF.

V usage is TRBV7-8 and J usage is TRBJ1-2; 7 positions match TRBD1. The germline CDR1 and CDR2 sequences are SGHVS and FQNEAQ. This CDR3 is built from 15 residues. V shed 3 bases, J shed 7 bases, and the junction held 11 bases outside the gene matches. In DNA, the CDR3 is TGTGCCAGCAGCTTCACGCCCGACAGGGATTCTGGCTACACCTTC. Translation: CASSFTPDRDSGYTF.

On this clone: Other nucleotide sequences in the sample specify the same CDR3. The chain carries TRBV6-5 and TRBJ1-1; 7 bases are a match to TRBD1. The CDR3 extends over 12 amino acids. Trimming took 5 bases from V and 4 from J; bases not matched to a gene: 1. Germline V gives CDR1 MNHEY, CDR2 SVGAGI. In DNA form, the CDR3 reads TGTGCCAGCAGTCCAGGGGGCACTGAAGCTTTCTTT. Amino acid sequence: CASSPGGTEAFF.

This chain uses TRBV27 with TRBJ2-1; no clear D gene. This CDR3 has 16 amino acids. V shed 0 bases and J shed 6 bases, with 15 bases lying between them. Germline V gene data show CDR1 as MNHEY and CDR2 as SMNVEV (reference sequence). The CDR3 reads CASSLSLPASGNEQFF. The DNA of the CDR3 is TGTGCCAGCAGTTTATCGTTACCGGCCTCGGGCAATGAGCAGTTCTTC.

The count of this clone is one. The chain combines TRBV18 with TRBJ1-1; TRBD1 agrees at 11 bases. Germline lookup yields CDR1 KGHSH and CDR2 LQKENI. The CDR3 length is 15 residues. Trimming at V came to 4 bases and at J to 2 bases, leaving 3 bases not matched to a gene. The CDR3 here is CASSRDRGFNTEAFF. CDR3 nucleotide sequence: TGTGCCAGCTCACGGGACAGGGGGTTCAACACTGAAGCTTTCTTT.

The chain recombines TRBV6-1 with TRBJ1-5; D is perhaps TRBD1 (6 bases). Between the trimmed V and J ends, which lost 2 bases and 0 bases, there was a span of 11 bases. CDR3 size: 16 residues. Per germline, CDR1 MNHNS and CDR2 SASEGT. In nucleotides, the CDR3 is TGTGCCAGCAGTGAATGGGCAGGGGATAGCAATCAGCCCCAGCATTTT. Translation gives CASSEWAGDSNQPQHF.

DNA for the CDR3: TGTGCCAGCAGCGAACGCGGGGGGGCTGGAAACACCATATATTTT. Its protein is CASSERGGAGNTIYF. This chain links TRBV9 with TRBJ1-3, with TRBD1 as a possible D gene (5 bases). The CDR3 runs to 15 residues. CDR1 and CDR2 from the germline V gene are SGDLS and YYNGEE. Trimming left V 3 bases short and J 2 bases short, with 12 bases between.

This rearrangement joins TRBV9 to TRBJ1-2; TRBD1 agrees at 9 bases. Looked up from germline, CDR1 is SGDLS and CDR2 is YYNGEE. V trimming: 4 bases; J trimming: 4 bases; junction bases outside the gene matches: 8. The CDR3 sequence is 15 residues long. CDR3 loop: CASSPGTGSGYGYTF. CDR3 in DNA: TGTGCCAGCAGCCCAGGGACAGGGAGCGGCTATGGCTACACCTTC.

This clone appeared a single time. The chain recombines TRBV3-1 (or the pseudogene TRBV3-2) with TRBJ2-2; D gene uncertain. CDR3 length: 19 residues. Germline CDR1 LGHDT, CDR2 YNNKEL (reference sequence). Trimming removed 4 bases from V and 2 bases from J, with 23 bases in between. CDR3 in DNA: TGTGCCAGCAGCCTGGTAACTTTGCAAACCTTGAGAAACACCGGGGAGCTGTTTTTT. This encodes CASSLVTLQTLRNTGELFF.